A selection of T cell receptor beta chains follows, all from one sample in a study of CD8 T cells in Susac syndrome. MiXCR, run by TCRdb on the immunoSEQ multiplex PCR reads, gives a single entry per CDR3 protein. The sample yields about 150,000 distinct CDR3 sequences, about 95% seen once. The specimen was CD8+ T cells from PBMCs. The receptors derive from a human donor with multiple sclerosis. Both conserved end residues are part of each CDR3. Fields, in order: D gene, J gene, V gene, clone size, CDR3 protein, CDR3 DNA. A D gene is named only where the DNA matches it firmly. Not all rows give a size; the values are once, few, many and, for expanded clones, a class.

d_call: .
j_call: TRBJ2-1
v_call: TRBV29-1
clone_size: .
cdr3_aa: CSVESSKEDNEQFF
cdr3_nt: TGCAGCGTTGAGTCCAGCAAAGAGGACAATGAGCAGTTCTTC

d_call: .
j_call: TRBJ1-6
v_call: TRBV24-1
clone_size: .
cdr3_aa: CATSDLDPWDNSPLHF
cdr3_nt: TGTGCCACCAGTGACCTGGACCCCTGGGACAATTCACCCCTCCACTTT

d_call: .
j_call: TRBJ2-1
v_call: TRBV4-1
clone_size: .
cdr3_aa: CASSQDRGYEQFF
cdr3_nt: TGCGCCAGCAGCCAAGATCGGGGATATGAGCAGTTCTTC

d_call: TRBD1
j_call: TRBJ1-2
v_call: TRBV30
clone_size: .
cdr3_aa: CAHTDRGRGGYTF
cdr3_nt: TGTGCCCACACAGACAGGGGAAGAGGGGGCTACACCTTC

d_call: .
j_call: TRBJ2-1
v_call: TRBV20-1
clone_size: .
cdr3_aa: CSARIVSEQFF
cdr3_nt: TGCAGTGCTAGAATAGTGAGCGAGCAGTTCTTC

d_call: TRBD1
j_call: TRBJ2-5
v_call: TRBV6-5
clone_size: few
cdr3_aa: CASSPGQGAWETQYF
cdr3_nt: TGTGCCAGCAGTCCGGGACAGGGGGCCTGGGAGACCCAGTACTTC

d_call: TRBD2
j_call: TRBJ2-5
v_call: TRBV7-9
clone_size: once
cdr3_aa: CASSPPRDYQLETQYF
cdr3_nt: TGTGCCAGCAGCCCTCCTCGGGACTACCAGTTAGAGACCCAGTACTTC

d_call: TRBD2
j_call: TRBJ2-3
v_call: TRBV29-1
clone_size: .
cdr3_aa: CSVDGLAGGTDTQYF
cdr3_nt: TGCAGCGTTGACGGACTAGCGGGGGGGACAGATACGCAGTATTTT

d_call: .
j_call: TRBJ1-1
v_call: TRBV5-4
clone_size: .
cdr3_aa: CASRPGEHTEAFF
cdr3_nt: TGTGCCAGCAGACCCGGGGAGCACACTGAAGCTTTCTTT

d_call: .
j_call: TRBJ2-6
v_call: TRBV18
clone_size: .
cdr3_aa: CASSAGPPGANVLTF
cdr3_nt: TGTGCCAGCAGTGCAGGGCCTCCTGGGGCCAACGTCCTGACTTTC

d_call: .
j_call: TRBJ1-6
v_call: TRBV9
clone_size: .
cdr3_aa: CASSRLLSSYNSPLHF
cdr3_nt: TGTGCCAGCAGCCGCCTCCTGAGCTCCTATAATTCACCCCTCCACTTT

d_call: TRBD1
j_call: TRBJ2-5
v_call: TRBV11-2
clone_size: .
cdr3_aa: CASSFGTGEETQYF
cdr3_nt: TGTGCCAGCAGCTTCGGGACAGGGGAAGAGACCCAGTACTTC

d_call: TRBD1
j_call: TRBJ1-2
v_call: TRBV13
clone_size: .
cdr3_aa: CASSSGTGGYGYTF
cdr3_nt: TGTGCCAGCAGCTCCGGGACAGGGGGCTATGGCTACACCTTC

d_call: .
j_call: TRBJ2-2
v_call: TRBV2
clone_size: .
cdr3_aa: CASEFQDTGELFF
cdr3_nt: TGTGCCAGCGAATTCCAAGACACCGGGGAGCTGTTTTTT

d_call: TRBD1
j_call: TRBJ1-6
v_call: TRBV30
clone_size: .
cdr3_aa: CAWSVDRAGSPLHF
cdr3_nt: TGTGCCTGGAGTGTCGACAGGGCTGGTTCACCCCTCCACTTT

d_call: TRBD1
j_call: TRBJ2-5
v_call: TRBV5-1
clone_size: .
cdr3_aa: CASSLDVKGAQETQYF
cdr3_nt: TGCGCCAGCAGCTTGGATGTCAAGGGGGCCCAAGAGACCCAGTACTTC

d_call: .
j_call: TRBJ1-5
v_call: TRBV19
clone_size: .
cdr3_aa: CASSIDLGLRSQHF
cdr3_nt: TGTGCCAGTAGTATCGACCTGGGCCTCCGGTCCCAGCATTTT

d_call: .
j_call: TRBJ1-5
v_call: TRBV27
clone_size: .
cdr3_aa: CASSLGGLRPQHF
cdr3_nt: TGTGCCAGCAGTTTAGGGGGGTTGCGGCCCCAGCATTTT

d_call: .
j_call: TRBJ2-7
v_call: TRBV27
clone_size: .
cdr3_aa: CASSLGYLDEQYF
cdr3_nt: TGTGCCAGCAGTTTAGGGTACCTGGACGAGCAGTACTTC

d_call: .
j_call: TRBJ1-3
v_call: TRBV27
clone_size: .
cdr3_aa: CASSLLGGISGNTIYF
cdr3_nt: TGTGCCAGCAGTTTATTAGGGGGGATCTCTGGAAACACCATATATTTT

d_call: .
j_call: TRBJ2-3
v_call: TRBV29-1
clone_size: .
cdr3_aa: CSVEGLTPGDTQYF
cdr3_nt: TGCAGCGTTGAAGGTCTGACTCCCGGGGATACGCAGTATTTT

d_call: .
j_call: TRBJ2-7
v_call: TRBV12-3/TRBV12-4
clone_size: .
cdr3_aa: CASTSPRSYEQYF
cdr3_nt: TGTGCCAGCACCTCTCCTCGCTCCTACGAGCAGTACTTC

d_call: .
j_call: TRBJ2-7
v_call: TRBV7-2
clone_size: .
cdr3_aa: CASSLVGLPNYEQYF
cdr3_nt: TGTGCCAGCAGCTTAGTTGGACTACCCAACTACGAGCAGTACTTC

d_call: .
j_call: TRBJ2-2
v_call: TRBV6-5
clone_size: .
cdr3_aa: CASSYSIGTGELFF
cdr3_nt: TGTGCCAGCAGTTACTCGATCGGCACCGGGGAGCTGTTTTTT

d_call: TRBD1
j_call: TRBJ2-1
v_call: TRBV7-9
clone_size: .
cdr3_aa: CASSMDRMNEQFF
cdr3_nt: TGTGCCAGCAGCATGGACAGGATGAATGAGCAGTTCTTC

d_call: .
j_call: TRBJ2-7
v_call: TRBV6-5
clone_size: .
cdr3_aa: CASSYSWATGEQYF
cdr3_nt: TGTGCCAGCAGTTACTCTTGGGCGACGGGGGAGCAGTACTTC

d_call: .
j_call: TRBJ2-3
v_call: TRBV9
clone_size: .
cdr3_aa: CASSVSSGGISDTQYF
cdr3_nt: TGTGCCAGCAGCGTTTCCTCGGGGGGCATATCAGATACGCAGTATTTT

d_call: TRBD1
j_call: TRBJ1-1
v_call: TRBV25-1
clone_size: .
cdr3_aa: CASSDHRGLYTEAFF
cdr3_nt: TGTGCCAGCAGTGATCACAGGGGTTTGTACACTGAAGCTTTCTTT

d_call: .
j_call: TRBJ2-5
v_call: TRBV19
clone_size: .
cdr3_aa: CASSSFRGFQETQYF
cdr3_nt: TGTGCCAGTAGTTCATTTCGAGGGTTCCAAGAGACCCAGTACTTC

d_call: TRBD1
j_call: TRBJ1-1
v_call: TRBV15
clone_size: .
cdr3_aa: CARGETGVGTEAFF
cdr3_nt: TGTGCCAGAGGAGAAACAGGGGTTGGGACTGAAGCTTTCTTT

d_call: .
j_call: TRBJ2-1
v_call: TRBV4-2
clone_size: .
cdr3_aa: CASSQDRTRDNEQFF
cdr3_nt: TGTGCCAGCAGCCAAGATCGCACAAGGGACAATGAGCAGTTCTTC

d_call: TRBD1
j_call: TRBJ1-2
v_call: TRBV27
clone_size: .
cdr3_aa: CASSPRQGDGYTF
cdr3_nt: TGTGCCAGCAGTCCACGACAGGGGGATGGCTACACCTTC

d_call: .
j_call: TRBJ2-2
v_call: TRBV20-1
clone_size: .
cdr3_aa: CSAPSSDTGELFF
cdr3_nt: TGCAGCGCTCCGTCTAGCGACACCGGGGAGCTGTTTTTT

d_call: TRBD2
j_call: TRBJ2-3
v_call: TRBV3-1
clone_size: .
cdr3_aa: CASSQVSSGGATDTQYF
cdr3_nt: TGTGCCAGCAGCCAAGTTTCTAGCGGGGGGGCAACAGATACGCAGTATTTT

d_call: .
j_call: TRBJ2-7
v_call: TRBV20-1
clone_size: .
cdr3_aa: CSAREIGTLLGGQYF
cdr3_nt: TGCAGTGCTAGGGAGATCGGGACACTTCTTGGTGGGCAGTACTTC

d_call: TRBD1
j_call: TRBJ2-1
v_call: TRBV14
clone_size: .
cdr3_aa: CASSPIGTGGYNEQFF
cdr3_nt: TGTGCCAGCAGCCCTATTGGGACAGGGGGGTACAATGAGCAGTTCTTC

d_call: TRBD2
j_call: TRBJ2-7
v_call: TRBV13
clone_size: .
cdr3_aa: CASSLRGLGYEQYF
cdr3_nt: TGTGCCAGCAGCCTTCGGGGACTAGGCTACGAGCAGTACTTC

d_call: .
j_call: TRBJ2-1
v_call: TRBV5-1
clone_size: .
cdr3_aa: CASSFPGSSYNEQFF
cdr3_nt: TGCGCCAGCAGCTTCCCAGGGAGCTCCTACAATGAGCAGTTCTTC

d_call: .
j_call: TRBJ1-2
v_call: TRBV15
clone_size: .
cdr3_aa: CATSRPNREGYTF
cdr3_nt: TGTGCCACCAGCAGACCTAACAGGGAGGGCTACACCTTC

d_call: .
j_call: TRBJ1-1
v_call: TRBV6-5
clone_size: .
cdr3_aa: CASSRSPQNTEAFF
cdr3_nt: TGTGCCAGCAGTCGCTCTCCCCAGAACACTGAAGCTTTCTTT

d_call: .
j_call: TRBJ1-1
v_call: TRBV4-1
clone_size: .
cdr3_aa: CASSQTGNTEAFF
cdr3_nt: TGCGCCAGCAGCCAGACCGGAAACACTGAAGCTTTCTTT

d_call: .
j_call: TRBJ1-2
v_call: TRBV20-1
clone_size: .
cdr3_aa: CSAREGGNGYTF
cdr3_nt: TGCAGTGCTAGAGAGGGGGGGAATGGCTACACCTTC

d_call: .
j_call: TRBJ2-5
v_call: TRBV5-4
clone_size: .
cdr3_aa: CASSSREEETQYF
cdr3_nt: TGTGCCAGCAGCTCCAGGGAGGAGGAGACCCAGTACTTC